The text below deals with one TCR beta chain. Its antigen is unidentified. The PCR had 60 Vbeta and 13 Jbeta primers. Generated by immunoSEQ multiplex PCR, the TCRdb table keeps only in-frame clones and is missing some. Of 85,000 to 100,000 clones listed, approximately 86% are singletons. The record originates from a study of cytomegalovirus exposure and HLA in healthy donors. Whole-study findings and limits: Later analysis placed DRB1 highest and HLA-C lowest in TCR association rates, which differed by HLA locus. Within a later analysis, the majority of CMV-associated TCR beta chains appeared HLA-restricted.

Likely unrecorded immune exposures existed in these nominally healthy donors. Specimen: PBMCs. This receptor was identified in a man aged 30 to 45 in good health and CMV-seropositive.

The CDR3 protein is CASSVRQGADTQYF. The DNA of the CDR3 is TGTGCCAGCAGTGTCCGACAGGGGGCAGATACGCAGTATTTT. This chain uses TRBV27 with TRBJ2-3; 9 positions agree with TRBD1. Germline V CDR1 and CDR2: MNHEY, SMNVEV (reference sequence). With 5 bases clipped from V and 4 bases from J, the junction kept 4 bases outside the gene matches. The CDR3 totals 14 residues.